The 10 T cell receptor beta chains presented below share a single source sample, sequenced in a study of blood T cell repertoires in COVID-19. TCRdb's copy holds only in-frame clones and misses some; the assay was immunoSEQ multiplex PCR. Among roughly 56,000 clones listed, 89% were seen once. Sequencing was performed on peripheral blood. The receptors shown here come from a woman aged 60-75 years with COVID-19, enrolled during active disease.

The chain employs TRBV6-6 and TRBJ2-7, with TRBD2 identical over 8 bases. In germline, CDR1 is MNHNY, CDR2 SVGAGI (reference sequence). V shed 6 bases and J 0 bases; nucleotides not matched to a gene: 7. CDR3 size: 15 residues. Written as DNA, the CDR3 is TGTGCCAGCAGCCCCACTGGGACTAGCTCCTACGAGCAGTACTTC. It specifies CASSPTGTSSYEQYF.

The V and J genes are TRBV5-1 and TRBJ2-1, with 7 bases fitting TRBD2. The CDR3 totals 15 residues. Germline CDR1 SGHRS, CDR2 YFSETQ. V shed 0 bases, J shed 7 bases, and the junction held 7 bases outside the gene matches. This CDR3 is CASSLVGGRTNEQFF. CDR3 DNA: TGCGCCAGCAGCTTGGTAGGCGGGAGAACGAATGAGCAGTTCTTC.

The DNA of the CDR3 is TGTGCCAGCAGCTATAGCGGGGGAGAGACGCAGTATTTT. It translates to CASSYSGGETQYF. The gene calls are TRBV14 and TRBJ2-3; 9 bases agree with TRBD2. V was clipped by 5 bases and J by 9 bases; unmatched bases: 6. The CDR3 consists of 13 residues. Germline V lookup: CDR1 SGHDN, CDR2 FVKESK.

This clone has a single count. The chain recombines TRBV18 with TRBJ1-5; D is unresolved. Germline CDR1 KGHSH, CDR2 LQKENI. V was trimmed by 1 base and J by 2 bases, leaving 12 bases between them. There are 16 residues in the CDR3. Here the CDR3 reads CASSPLPGSGNQPQHF. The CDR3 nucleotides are TGTGCCAGCTCACCACTTCCGGGTAGCGGCAATCAGCCCCAGCATTTT.

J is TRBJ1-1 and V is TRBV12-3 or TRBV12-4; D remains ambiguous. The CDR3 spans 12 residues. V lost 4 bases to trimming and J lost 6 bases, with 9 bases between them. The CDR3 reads CASSWQAPEAFF. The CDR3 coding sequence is TGTGCCAGCAGTTGGCAGGCCCCTGAAGCTTTCTTT.

The CDR3 sequence is CASSQSEGTGGYEQYF. In DNA, the CDR3 is TGCGCCAGCAGCCAATCAGAAGGAACAGGGGGCTACGAGCAGTACTTC. The V call is TRBV4-1, the J call TRBJ2-7, with 8 bases identical to TRBD1. Germline values: CDR1 MGHRA, CDR2 YSYEKL. The length of the CDR3 is 16 residues. The V segment lost 2 bases and the J segment 3 bases; nucleotides outside the gene matches: 9.

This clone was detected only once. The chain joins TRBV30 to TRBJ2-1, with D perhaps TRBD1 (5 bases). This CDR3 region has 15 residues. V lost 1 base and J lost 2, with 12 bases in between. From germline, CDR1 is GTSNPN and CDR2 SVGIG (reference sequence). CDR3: CAWSDRRTPYNEQFF. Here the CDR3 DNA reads TGTGCCTGGAGTGACAGGCGTACCCCCTACAATGAGCAGTTCTTC.

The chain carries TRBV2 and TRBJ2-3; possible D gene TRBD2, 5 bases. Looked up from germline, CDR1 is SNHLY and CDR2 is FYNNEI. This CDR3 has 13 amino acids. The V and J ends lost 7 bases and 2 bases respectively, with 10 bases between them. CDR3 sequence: CASTGVTTDTQYF. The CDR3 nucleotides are TGTGCCAGCACCGGGGTCACCACAGATACGCAGTATTTT.

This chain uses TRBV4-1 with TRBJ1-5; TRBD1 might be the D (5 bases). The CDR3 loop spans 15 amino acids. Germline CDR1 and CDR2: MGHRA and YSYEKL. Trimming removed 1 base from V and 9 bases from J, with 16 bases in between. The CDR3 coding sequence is TGCGCCAGCAGCCAAGTCCGCGCAGGGTATAGGCCCCAGCATTTT. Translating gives CASSQVRAGYRPQHF.

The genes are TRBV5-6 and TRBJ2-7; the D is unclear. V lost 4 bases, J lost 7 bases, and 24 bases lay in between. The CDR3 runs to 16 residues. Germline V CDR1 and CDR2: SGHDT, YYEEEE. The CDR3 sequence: CASSPGDLSAGWEQYF. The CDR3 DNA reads TGTGCCAGCAGCCCCGGAGATTTGTCCGCCGGCTGGGAGCAGTACTTC.